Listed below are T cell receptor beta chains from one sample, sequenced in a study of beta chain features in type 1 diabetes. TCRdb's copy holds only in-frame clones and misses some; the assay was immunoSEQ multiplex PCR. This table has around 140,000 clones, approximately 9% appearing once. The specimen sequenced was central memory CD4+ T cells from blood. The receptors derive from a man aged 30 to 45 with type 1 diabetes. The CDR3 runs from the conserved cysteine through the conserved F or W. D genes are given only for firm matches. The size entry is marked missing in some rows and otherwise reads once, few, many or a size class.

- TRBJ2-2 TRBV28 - CASSSHPWKGYTGELFF TGTGCCAGCAGTTCCCATCCCTGGAAGGGGTACACCGGGGAGCTGTTTTTT
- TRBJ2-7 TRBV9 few CASSVEGGGYEQYF TGTGCCAGCAGCGTAGAAGGTGGGGGGTACGAGCAGTACTTC
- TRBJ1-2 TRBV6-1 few CASSDGHYGYTF TGTGCCAGCAGTGACGGACATTACGGCTACACCTTC
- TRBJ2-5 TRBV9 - CASSVDRGETQYF TGTGCCAGCAGCGTAGACCGGGGAGAGACCCAGTACTTC
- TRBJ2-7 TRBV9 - CASSVDLQGFEQYF TGTGCCAGCAGCGTAGATCTTCAGGGGTTCGAGCAGTACTTC
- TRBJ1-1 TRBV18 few CASSPIGARANTEAFF TGTGCCAGCTCACCAATCGGAGCCAGAGCGAACACTGAAGCTTTCTTT
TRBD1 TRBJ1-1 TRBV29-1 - CSVADRGDTEAFF TGCAGCGTCGCCGACAGGGGGGACACTGAAGCTTTCTTT
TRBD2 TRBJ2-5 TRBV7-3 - CASGLAGGETQYF TGTGCCAGCGGTCTAGCGGGGGGGGAGACCCAGTACTTC
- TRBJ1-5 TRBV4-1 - CASSQFGQNNQPQHF TGCGCCAGCAGCCAATTTGGACAGAACAATCAGCCCCAGCATTTT
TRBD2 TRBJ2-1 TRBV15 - CATSSRLAGGPRFF TGTGCCACCAGCTCTAGGCTAGCGGGGGGGCCTCGGTTCTTC
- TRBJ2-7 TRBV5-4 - CASSSAGLTYEQYF TGTGCCAGCAGCTCCGCGGGGTTAACCTACGAGCAGTACTTC
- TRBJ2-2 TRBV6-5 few CASSQYRNTGELFF TGTGCCAGCAGTCAGTACAGGAACACCGGGGAGCTGTTTTTT
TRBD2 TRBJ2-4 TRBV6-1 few CASSEVIVGAGVDKNIQYF TGTGCCAGCAGTGAAGTCATAGTGGGAGCGGGGGTTGACAAAAACATTCAGTACTTC
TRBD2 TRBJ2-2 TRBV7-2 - CATGKGSSGGGTGELFF TGTGCCACCGGAAAGGGGTCTAGCGGGGGGGGCACCGGGGAGCTGTTTTTT
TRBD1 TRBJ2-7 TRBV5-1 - CASSLGWTGGVEQYF TGCGCCAGCAGCTTGGGATGGACAGGGGGAGTCGAGCAGTACTTC
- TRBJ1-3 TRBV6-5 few CASRRAFSGNTIYF TGTGCCAGCAGGCGAGCATTCTCTGGAAACACCATATATTTT
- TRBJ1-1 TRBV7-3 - CASSQQGNTEAFF TGTGCCAGCAGCCAACAGGGAAACACTGAAGCTTTCTTT
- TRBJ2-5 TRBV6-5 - CASSPGRTGQETQYF TGTGCCAGCAGTCCAGGGAGGACAGGCCAAGAGACCCAGTACTTC
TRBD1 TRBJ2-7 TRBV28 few CASSSSGTGWIGEQYF TGTGCCAGCAGTTCCTCCGGGACAGGGTGGATTGGCGAGCAGTACTTC
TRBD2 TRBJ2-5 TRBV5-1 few CASTLTSGVGETQYF TGCGCCAGCACCCTTACTAGCGGGGTAGGAGAGACCCAGTACTTC
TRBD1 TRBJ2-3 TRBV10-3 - CAISDNRGQADTQYF TGTGCCATCAGTGATAACAGGGGGCAGGCAGATACGCAGTATTTT
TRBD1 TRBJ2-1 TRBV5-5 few CASSLDGTGEQFF TGTGCCAGCAGCTTGGATGGGACAGGGGAGCAGTTCTTC
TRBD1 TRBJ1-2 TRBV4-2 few CASSRDSNGYTF TGTGCCAGCAGCCGGGACAGTAATGGCTACACCTTC
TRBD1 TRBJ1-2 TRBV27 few CASSQRQGGYGYTF TGTGCCAGCAGTCAACGACAGGGAGGCTATGGCTACACCTTC
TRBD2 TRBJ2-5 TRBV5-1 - CASSIRGGGYQETQYF TGCGCCAGCAGCATCCGCGGCGGGGGGTACCAAGAGACCCAGTACTTC
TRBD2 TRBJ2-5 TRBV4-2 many CASSRGTSGTLQETQYF TGTGCCAGCAGCAGGGGGACTAGCGGGACCTTACAAGAGACCCAGTACTTC
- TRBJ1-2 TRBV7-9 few CASSFEEGTGYTF TGTGCCAGCAGCTTTGAGGAGGGGACTGGCTACACCTTC
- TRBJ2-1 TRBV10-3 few CATVTDRGVNEQFF TGTGCCACCGTTACGGACAGAGGTGTCAATGAGCAGTTCTTC
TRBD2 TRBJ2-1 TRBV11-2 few CASSWSGGTSYNEQFF TGTGCCAGCAGCTGGAGCGGGGGGACCTCCTACAATGAGCAGTTCTTC
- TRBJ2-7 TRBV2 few CASSESYTGFQNF TGTGCCAGCAGTGAATCCTATACAGGATTCCAAAACTTC
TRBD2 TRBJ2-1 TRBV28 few CASFPPRGGGNEQFF TGTGCCAGCTTCCCCCCTCGGGGCGGGGGTAATGAGCAGTTCTTC
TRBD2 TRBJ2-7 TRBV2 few CASSELSGATSDEQYF TGTGCCAGCAGTGAACTCAGCGGGGCTACGAGTGACGAGCAGTACTTC
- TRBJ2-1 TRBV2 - CASSEGRVRDYEQFF TGTGCCAGCAGTGAAGGGAGAGTGAGGGACTATGAGCAGTTCTTC
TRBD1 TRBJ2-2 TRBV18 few CASSPRRQGITGELFF TGTGCCAGCTCACCACGGCGACAGGGGATCACCGGGGAGCTGTTTTTT
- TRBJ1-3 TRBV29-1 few CSVDETGSGGPGNTIYF TGCAGCGTTGATGAAACAGGGTCTGGTGGTCCTGGAAACACCATATATTTT
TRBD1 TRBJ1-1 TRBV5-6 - CASSLGQLEAFF TGTGCCAGCAGCCTGGGACAGCTTGAAGCTTTCTTT
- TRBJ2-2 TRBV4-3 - CASSQDRYTGELFF TGCGCCAGCAGCCAAGACAGATACACCGGGGAGCTGTTTTTT
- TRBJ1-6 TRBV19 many CASSISTGDSPLHF TGTGCCAGTAGTATTTCGACGGGGGATTCACCCCTCCACTTT
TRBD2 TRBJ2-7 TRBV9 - CASSPQVAGGYEQYF TGTGCCAGCAGCCCCCAGGTAGCGGGGGGATACGAGCAGTACTTC
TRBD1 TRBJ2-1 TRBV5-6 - CASSARDRESEQFF TGTGCCAGCAGCGCCCGTGACAGGGAATCTGAGCAGTTCTTC
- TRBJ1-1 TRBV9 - CASSPSRRGTEAFF TGTGCCAGCAGCCCTAGCCGCAGGGGCACTGAAGCTTTCTTT
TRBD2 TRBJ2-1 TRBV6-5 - CASSYRGGGYNEQFF TGTGCCAGCAGTTACCGGGGCGGGGGCTACAATGAGCAGTTCTTC
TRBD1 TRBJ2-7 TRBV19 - CASSPDSSGTGFHEQYF TGTGCCAGTAGTCCCGACTCGTCCGGGACAGGGTTCCACGAGCAGTACTTC
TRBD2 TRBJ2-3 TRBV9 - CASSVGTSGIQDTQYF TGTGCCAGCAGCGTAGGGACTAGCGGGATACAAGATACGCAGTATTTT
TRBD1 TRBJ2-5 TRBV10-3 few CAIKGQGQETQYF TGTGCCATCAAGGGACAGGGGCAAGAGACCCAGTACTTC
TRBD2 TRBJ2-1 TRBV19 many CASSAVSGGLNEQFF TGTGCCAGTAGCGCCGTTAGCGGGGGTCTAAATGAGCAGTTCTTC
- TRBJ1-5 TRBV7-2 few CASSLWGDQPQHF TGTGCCAGCAGCTTATGGGGAGACCAGCCCCAGCATTTT
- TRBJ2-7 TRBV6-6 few CASSGADEQYF TGTGCCAGCAGTGGGGCGGACGAGCAGTACTTC
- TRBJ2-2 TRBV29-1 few CSVGDARGNTGELFF TGCAGCGTTGGCGATGCTAGGGGGAACACCGGGGAGCTGTTTTTT
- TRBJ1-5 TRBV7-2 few CASSQGGHQPQHF TGTGCCAGCAGCCAAGGTGGGCATCAGCCCCAGCATTTT
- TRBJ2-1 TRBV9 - CASSVDMSLYNEQFF TGTGCCAGCAGCGTGGACATGAGTTTATACAATGAGCAGTTCTTC
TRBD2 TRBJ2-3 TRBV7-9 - CASSRLALGTDTQYF TGTGCCAGCAGCCGACTAGCGCTAGGCACAGATACGCAGTATTTT
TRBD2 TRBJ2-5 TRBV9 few CASSQAGSETQYF TGTGCCAGCAGCCAAGCGGGGTCAGAGACCCAGTACTTC